What follows are 5 T cell receptor beta chains derived from one specimen sequenced in a study of blood T cell repertoires in COVID-19. Libraries were prepared by immunoSEQ multiplex PCR; TCRdb keeps only in-frame clonotypes and omits some of them. Of about 150,000 clones listed, over 75% are singletons. Sequenced input: peripheral blood. These receptors originate from a woman between 40 and 55 years old with acute or convalescent COVID-19.

This chain links TRBV7-8 with TRBJ1-5; D might be TRBD1 (5 bases). V gave up 5 bases and J gave up 5 bases, with 13 bases separating them. This CDR3 contains 14 residues. CDR1 is SGHVS, CDR2 FQNEAQ, per germline. The CDR3: CASSHDGGDQPQHF. The CDR3 DNA reads TGTGCCAGCAGCCATGACGGGGGAGATCAGCCCCAGCATTTT.

This clone appeared once. This chain links TRBV23-1 with TRBJ2-1; D is unclear. TRBV23-1 is designated an ORF whose function remains uncertain. The V end was cut by 0 bases, the J end by 8 bases, with 8 bases between. The CDR3 contains 13 residues. The chain's CDR3 is CASSQSGVYEQFF. For the CDR3, the DNA is TGCGCCAGCAGTCAATCGGGCGTCTATGAGCAGTTCTTC.

The V call is TRBV30, the J call TRBJ1-6; 9 bases align to TRBD1. V dropped 3 bases and J dropped 10; count of bases not matched to a gene: 4. From germline, CDR1 is GTSNPN and CDR2 SVGIG (reference sequence). The CDR3 length is 13 residues. CDR3 loop: CAWRGQGLSPLHF. CDR3 coding DNA: TGTGCCTGGAGGGGACAGGGTCTCTCACCCCTCCACTTT. Variable domain in full (rest from reference TRBV30 and TRBJ1-6): SQTIHQWPATLVQPVGSPLSLECTVEGTSNPNLYWYRQAAGRGLQLLFYSVGIGQISSEVPQNLSASRPQDRQFILSSKKLLLSDSGFYLCAWRGQGLSPLHFGNGTRLTVT.

The rearrangement joins TRBV5-1 to TRBJ1-2; D is unclear. V dropped 0 bases and J dropped 4 bases, with 10 bases sitting between them. This CDR3 has 14 residues. Germline V CDR1 and CDR2: SGHRS, YFSETQ. The CDR3 loop is CASSLELLGYGYTF. CDR3 nucleotides: TGCGCCAGCAGCTTGGAACTACTGGGCTATGGCTACACCTTC.

CDR3 sequence (DNA): TGTGCCTGGAGTCACCCGTGGACTGGACAGTCCGATCAGCCCCAGCATTTT. Its protein product is CAWSHPWTGQSDQPQHF. This chain uses TRBV30 with TRBJ1-5; perhaps TRBD1 as D (6 bases). The CDR3 has 17 amino acids. In germline, CDR1 is GTSNPN, CDR2 SVGIG (reference sequence). The V gene lost 2 bases and the J gene lost 5 bases, with 22 bases spanning the gap.